The next 19 T cell receptor beta chains were all read from a single sample in a study of T-cell memory formation after mild COVID-19. In TCRdb, the 5' RACE reads were re-called with MiXCR into one record per CDR3 protein. The repertoire holds about 320,000 distinct CDR3 sequences, with roughly an eighth as singletons. Sequenced material: PBMCs or a T cell subset sorted from them (not recorded which). Every receptor here comes from a man aged 18 to 35 who had mild COVID-19 (a few samples of this study predate the infection). Cell type and time point are not known.

This chain connects TRBV11-2 to TRBJ1-2; a possible D gene is TRBD1 (5 bases). The V gene lost 0 bases and the J gene lost 5 bases, with 13 bases spanning the gap. The CDR3 length is 15 residues. Germline values: CDR1 SGHAT, CDR2 FQNNGV. The CDR3, as DNA: TGTGCCAGCAGCTTAGATTCGAGCAGGGTGTATGGCTACACCTTC. Translating gives CASSLDSSRVYGYTF.

This clonotype showed up many times. This chain uses TRBV7-2 with TRBJ2-7; TRBD1 matches 10 bases. After removal of 4 bases from V and 7 bases from J, the junction contained 10 bases not matched to a gene. The CDR3 runs 15 residues. The germline V gene has CDR1 SGHTA and CDR2 FQGNSA. The CDR3 coding sequence is TGTGCCAGCAGCTCTCGTGGGACAGGGGTCTGGGAGCAGTACTTC. Encoded protein: CASSSRGTGVWEQYF. The whole variable domain, filled in from reference TRBV7-2 and TRBJ2-7, reads GAGVSQSPSNKVTEKGKDVELRCDPISGHTALYWYRQSLGQGLEFLIYFQGNSAPDKSGLPSDRFSAERTGGSVSTLTIQRTQQEDSAVYLCASSSRGTGVWEQYFGPGTRLTVT.

There are a few counts of this clonotype. A read error is likely, as this CDR3 ends without the conserved phenylalanine or tryptophan. V is TRBV7-9 and J is TRBJ1-6; D remains ambiguous. Per germline, CDR1 SEHNR and CDR2 FQNEAQ (reference sequence). The CDR3 spans 14 residues. V shed 5 bases and J shed 0 bases, with 5 bases lying between them. The CDR3 is CASSAGSYNSPLHL. CDR3 sequence (DNA): TGTGCCAGCAGCGCCGGCTCCTATAATTCACCCCTCCACCTT.

This clonotype has a handful of counts. The gene calls are TRBV5-5 and TRBJ2-3; 9 positions match TRBD2. Germline CDR1 and CDR2: SGHKS and YYEKEE (reference sequence). V lost 0 bases, J lost 3 bases, and 11 bases stayed unmatched. This CDR3 is built from 18 residues. The CDR3: CASSLVGGGAEVTDTQYF. Written as DNA, the CDR3 is TGTGCCAGCAGCTTGGTTGGCGGGGGGGCCGAGGTTACAGATACGCAGTATTTT.

At least ten counts were recorded for this clonotype. The chain combines TRBV5-6 with TRBJ2-5, with no clear D. CDR1 is SGHDT, CDR2 YYEEEE, per germline. The CDR3 runs 17 residues. Trimming removed 3 bases at V and 2 bases at J, with 20 bases between. CDR3 DNA sequence: TGTGCCAGCAGCTGGTCTCCTGCGGCTAGACTGCAAGAGACCCAGTACTTC. Translated, it gives CASSWSPAARLQETQYF.

In this sample, this clonotype turned up a few times. The chain couples TRBV4-1 to TRBJ2-1; weak D call: TRBD1 (5 bases). Germline CDR1 MGHRA, CDR2 YSYEKL. The V and J ends lost 1 base and 0 bases respectively, with 10 bases between them. This CDR3 contains 16 residues. CDR3 residues: CASSQGTFSSYNEQFF. The CDR3 coding sequence is TGCGCCAGCAGCCAAGGGACATTCAGCTCCTACAATGAGCAGTTCTTC.

This clonotype has at least ten counts. The chain uses TRBV6-5 and TRBJ2-3; D perhaps matches TRBD2 (5 bases). CDR1 is MNHEY, CDR2 SVGAGI, per germline. This CDR3 has 14 residues. The V and J ends lost 6 bases and 1 base respectively, with 11 bases between them. The CDR3 loop reads CASSLEGRTDTQYF. The CDR3 nucleotides are TGTGCCAGCAGCCTCGAGGGCCGCACAGATACGCAGTATTTT.

The chain uses TRBV7-3 and TRBJ2-1, with D perhaps being TRBD1 or TRBD2 (5 bases each). The CDR3 covers 15 residues. The V and J ends lost 2 bases and 7 bases respectively, with 15 bases between them. CDR1 is SGHTA and CDR2 is FQGTGA in the germline V gene. The CDR3 DNA follows: TGTGCCAGCAGCTTACGGGACGGCCCCGGGAATGAGCAGTTCTTC. This sequence encodes CASSLRDGPGNEQFF.

The chain combines TRBV6-6 with TRBJ1-5; TRBD1 might be the D (5 bases). The V end lost 7 bases, the J end lost 5 bases, and 12 bases lay between the germline ends. Germline-derived CDR1 and CDR2 are MNHNY and SVGAGI (reference sequence). This CDR3 contains 13 residues. CDR3 bases: TGTGCCAGCACCCACGAAGGGGATCAGCCCCAGCATTTT. Its protein is CASTHEGDQPQHF.

The chain recombines TRBV15 with TRBJ2-1, with TRBD2 identical over 10 bases. V trimming: 5 bases; J trimming: 4 bases; junction bases outside the gene matches: 5. This CDR3 contains 15 residues. The germline V gene has CDR1 LNHNV and CDR2 YYDKDF (reference sequence). This chain's CDR3 is CATSPAGGTYNEQFF. The CDR3 DNA follows: TGTGCCACCAGCCCAGCGGGGGGGACTTACAATGAGCAGTTCTTC.

The CDR3 loop reads CASSSFRDGGSYNSPLHF. The DNA for the CDR3 is TGTGCCAGCAGCTCCTTCCGGGACGGGGGCTCCTATAATTCACCCCTCCACTTT. The V call is TRBV7-9, the J call TRBJ1-6; possibly TRBD1 for D (5 bases). Germline V gene lookup returns CDR1 SEHNR and CDR2 FQNEAQ (reference sequence). Trimming stripped 4 bases from V and 0 bases from J, with 16 bases between. The CDR3 runs 18 residues.

This clonotype was observed a handful of times. V usage is TRBV5-5 and J usage is TRBJ1-1; possible D gene TRBD1, 5 bases. V was cut by 4 bases and J by 4 bases, with 17 bases left in between. Germline V gives CDR1 SGHKS, CDR2 YYEKEE (reference sequence). The CDR3 has 15 amino acids. The CDR3 DNA sequence: TGTGCCAGCAGCGGGGGGACCTTGCGGGGCACTGAAGCTTTCTTT. Protein sequence: CASSGGTLRGTEAFF.

This clonotype was found a few times. This sequence joins TRBV25-1 and TRBJ2-5; possible D gene TRBD1, 6 bases. Germline V gene sequence: CDR1 MGHDK, CDR2 SYGVNS. The CDR3 contains 14 residues. The germline V and J ends were trimmed by 1 base and 4 bases, with 10 bases remaining between them. The CDR3 DNA follows: TGTGCCAGCAGTGAATTTGGGGGCCGAGAGACCCAGTACTTC. Translated: CASSEFGGRETQYF.

This chain joins TRBV7-2 and TRBJ2-1, with unresolved D. Germline CDR1 is SGHTA and CDR2 is FQGNSA. The CDR3 totals 17 residues. V was cut by 3 bases and J by 3 bases, with 18 bases left in between. Here the CDR3 DNA reads TGTGCCAGCAGCTTTGGCCTTCACTCGAGATACTACAATGAGCAGTTCTTC. The encoded protein is CASSFGLHSRYYNEQFF.

In this sample, this clonotype turned up a few times. The rearrangement links TRBV20-1 to TRBJ2-1; 11 bases are a match to TRBD2. With 5 bases clipped from V and 5 bases from J, the junction kept 5 bases outside the gene matches. This CDR3 is 14 amino acids long. Germline values: CDR1 DFQATT, CDR2 SNEGSKA (reference sequence). CDR3 sequence reads: CSASLAGGHNEQFF. CDR3 bases: TGCAGTGCTTCCCTAGCGGGGGGACACAATGAGCAGTTCTTC.

This chain uses TRBV10-3 with TRBJ2-7; TRBD1 matches 10 bases. CDR1 and CDR2 (germline): ENHRY, SYGVKD. This CDR3 is built from 15 residues. J lost 7 bases, V lost 9 bases, and 15 bases had no gene match. As DNA, the CDR3 is TGTGCCATGGGGGCCGGGGGACAGGGGATGTGGGAGCAGTACTTC. Residues: CAMGAGGQGMWEQYF.

CDR3 residues: CAIRDANRQDTQYF. The DNA of the CDR3 is TGTGCCATCCGGGACGCTAATCGACAAGATACGCAGTATTTT. The V gene is TRBV10-3, the J gene TRBJ2-3, with D perhaps being TRBD1 or TRBD2 (5 bases each). Looked up from germline, CDR1 is ENHRY and CDR2 is SYGVKD. The CDR3 is 14 residues long. Deletions cut 8 bases from V and 5 bases from J, with 17 bases between.

V and J are TRBV20-1 and TRBJ1-5; TRBD1 aligns across 8 bases. Losses at the gene ends were 2 bases for V and 4 bases for J; bases not matched to a gene: 4. The CDR3 contains 14 residues. Germline CDR1 reads DFQATT; CDR2 reads SNEGSKA (reference sequence). Written as DNA, the CDR3 is TGCAGTGCTAGATCTCGGACAGGGAATCAGCCCCAGCATTTT. Its translation: CSARSRTGNQPQHF.

A few counts support this clonotype. This chain links TRBV6-2 or TRBV6-3 with TRBJ2-7; possible D gene TRBD2, 5 bases. Germline lookup yields CDR1 MNHEY and CDR2 SVGEGT. The V end lost 4 bases, the J end lost 4 bases, and 17 bases lay between the germline ends. CDR3 length: 15 residues. The CDR3 sequence is CASSFRLRLLYEQYF. In nucleotides, the CDR3 is TGTGCCAGCAGTTTTCGTCTCAGACTACTTTACGAGCAGTACTTC.